What follows is one TCR beta chain and its context. The antigen is undetermined. This specimen comes from a study of OX40 agonist ivuxolimab in advanced cancers. Study-level points and caveats: Compared with CD4+, CD8+ T cells on average had more expanded clones.

Here immunoSEQ multiplex PCR was the method, and the copy in TCRdb shows in-frame clones only, minus some. The table has 55,000 to 85,000 clones, approximately 90% seen once. This CDR3 is 14 amino acids long. Trimming removed 0 bases from V and 4 bases from J, with 10 bases in between. Germline CDR1 reads MGHRA; CDR2 reads YSYEKL. Sequenced material: CD4+ or CD8+ T cells sorted from blood, taken in a trial of the OX40 agonist ivuxolimab. This chain joins TRBV4-1 and TRBJ2-7; D is possibly TRBD2 (5 bases). This receptor was obtained from an adult with an advanced solid tumor such as melanoma, head and neck, liver or kidney cancer. CDR3 sequence (DNA): TGCGCCAGCAGCCAAGACCGGGGTCTTTACGAGCAGTACTTC. Translated, it gives CASSQDRGLYEQYF.